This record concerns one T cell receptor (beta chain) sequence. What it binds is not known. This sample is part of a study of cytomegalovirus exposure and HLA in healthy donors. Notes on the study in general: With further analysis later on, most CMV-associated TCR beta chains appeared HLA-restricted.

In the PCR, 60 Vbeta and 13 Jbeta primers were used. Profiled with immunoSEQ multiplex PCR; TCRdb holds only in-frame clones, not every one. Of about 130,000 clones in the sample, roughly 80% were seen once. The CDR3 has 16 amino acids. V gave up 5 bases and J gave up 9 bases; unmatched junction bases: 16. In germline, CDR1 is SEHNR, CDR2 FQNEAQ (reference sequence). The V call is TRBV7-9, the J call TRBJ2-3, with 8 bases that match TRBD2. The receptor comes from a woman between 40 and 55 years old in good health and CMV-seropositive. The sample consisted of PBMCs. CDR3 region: CASSGLAGQSARTQYF. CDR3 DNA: TGTGCCAGCAGCGGGTTAGCGGGACAATCTGCGAGGACGCAGTATTTT.